Each of the 29 T cell receptor beta chains below was sequenced from the same sample in a study of blood T cell repertoires in COVID-19. Libraries were prepared by immunoSEQ multiplex PCR; TCRdb keeps only in-frame clonotypes and omits some of them. The sample shows tens of thousands of clones, about 80% of them seen only once. The source material was peripheral blood. The receptors were sampled from a human donor in a cohort sampled during active COVID-19.

The chain recombines TRBV5-1 with TRBJ2-3; D possibly corresponds to TRBD1 (6 bases). The CDR3 runs 13 residues. Looked up from germline, CDR1 is SGHRS and CDR2 is YFSETQ. V dropped 1 base and J dropped 4 bases, with 7 bases sitting between them. The CDR3 bases are TGCGCCAGCAGCTTGTCAGGGGCAGATACGCAGTATTTT. It is translated as CASSLSGADTQYF.

This clone was counted a few times. The chain links TRBV7-8 to TRBJ2-6; 9 bases fit TRBD1. J lost 2 bases, V lost 5 bases, and 7 bases had no gene match. The CDR3 extends over 17 amino acids. Per the germline V gene, CDR1 is SGHVS and CDR2 is FQNEAQ. Here the CDR3 DNA reads TGTGCCAGCAGCCCGTACAGGGGGCAGGCTGGGGCCAACGTCCTGACTTTC. It is translated as CASSPYRGQAGANVLTF.

In this sample, this clone turned up a few times. The chain has TRBV28 and TRBJ1-5; tentatively, D is TRBD1 (5 bases). The CDR3 is 13 residues long. Germline values: CDR1 MDHEN, CDR2 SYDVKM. With 6 bases removed from V and 6 bases from J, the gap between germline ends came to 12 bases. For the CDR3, the DNA is TGTGCCAGCAGGCGCGACAGATCTCAGCCCCAGCATTTT. This codes for CASRRDRSQPQHF.

The V call is TRBV4-2, the J call TRBJ2-4; D might be TRBD1 (5 bases). The CDR3 consists of 16 residues. V lost 0 bases, J lost 1 base, and 10 bases lay in between. Germline CDR1 and CDR2: LGHNA and YNFKEQ. DNA of the CDR3: TGTGCCAGCAGCCAAGAAAAAGGGGCGGCCAAAAACATTCAGTACTTC. This codes for CASSQEKGAAKNIQYF.

The V call is TRBV25-1, the J call TRBJ2-7, with D possibly TRBD1 on 6 matching bases. Germline CDR1 and CDR2: MGHDK and SYGVNS. Trimming removed 2 bases from V and 12 bases from J, with 8 bases in between. The CDR3 spans 10 residues. The CDR3 region has the DNA TGTGCCAGCAGTGAAGGACAGTTGTACTTC. It is translated as CASSEGQLYF.

The chain recombines TRBV3-1 (or the pseudogene TRBV3-2) with TRBJ2-7, with D tentatively TRBD2 (5 bases). Germline CDR1 and CDR2: LGHDT and YNNKEL (reference sequence). The CDR3 has 14 amino acids. Trimming pared 6 bases from V and 3 bases from J, leaving 15 bases between. The CDR3 coding sequence is TGTGCCAGCAGACCTCGAGCTAGCAGCTACGAGCAGTACTTC. Translated, it gives CASRPRASSYEQYF.

V is TRBV5-4 and J is TRBJ2-7; 8 bases are a match to TRBD1. Unmatched junction bases numbered 4, after V lost 0 bases and J lost 2 bases. The CDR3 spans 15 residues. Germline CDR1 SGHNT, CDR2 YYREEE (reference sequence). This CDR3 is CASSLGPGQAYEQYF. In nucleotides, the CDR3 is TGTGCCAGCAGCTTGGGGCCGGGACAGGCCTACGAGCAGTACTTC.

The chain links TRBV30 to TRBJ1-2; 9 nucleotides align to TRBD1. V was clipped by 5 bases and J by 7 bases; unmatched bases: 8. CDR3 size: 13 residues. Germline V lookup: CDR1 GTSNPN, CDR2 SVGIG (reference sequence). CDR3 nucleotides: TGTGCCTGGGGACGACAGGGGGGACGTGGCTACACCTTC. Its protein is CAWGRQGGRGYTF.

This clone was found once. The chain has TRBV9 and TRBJ1-1; D may be TRBD1 (6 bases). Trimming took 5 bases from V and 6 from J, leaving 14 bases between them. Germline values: CDR1 SGDLS, CDR2 YYNGEE. The CDR3 contains 13 residues. CDR3 bases: TGTGCCAGCAGTTTAAGCGAGGGGGCTGAAGCTTTCTTT. Residues: CASSLSEGAEAFF.

The V call is TRBV10-1, the J call TRBJ2-7, with 16 nucleotides matching TRBD2. Germline loops: CDR1 WNHNN, CDR2 SYGVQD (reference sequence). The J segment lost 4 bases and the V segment lost 8 bases, leaving 11 bases of the junction unmatched. The CDR3 spans 17 residues. This CDR3 reads CASPSGTSGRALYEQYF. The CDR3 coding sequence is TGCGCCAGCCCATCCGGGACTAGCGGGAGGGCCCTGTACGAGCAGTACTTC.

This chain uses TRBV19 with TRBJ1-1; D uncertain. V dropped 5 bases and J dropped 1 base, with 11 bases sitting between them. The germline gives CDR1 LNHDA, CDR2 SQIVND (reference sequence). CDR3 length equals 14 residues. The CDR3 loop reads CASSPQVGNTEAFF. In DNA form, the CDR3 reads TGTGCCAGTAGTCCTCAGGTGGGGAACACTGAAGCTTTCTTT.

The V call is TRBV27, the J call TRBJ2-5, with D perhaps TRBD2 (6 bases). V was clipped by 2 bases and J by 5 bases, with 15 bases between them. CDR3 length equals 15 residues. Looked up from germline, CDR1 is MNHEY and CDR2 is SMNVEV (reference sequence). The CDR3: CASSLHSGVGETQYF. For the CDR3, the DNA is TGTGCCAGCAGTTTACACTCGGGAGTCGGTGAGACCCAGTACTTC.

The CDR3 DNA reads as TGTGCCAGCAGCCAAGACCGACAGGGGGGTTATGGCTACACCTTC. This encodes CASSQDRQGGYGYTF. The chain employs TRBV4-2 and TRBJ1-2; 9 nucleotides match TRBD1. V was clipped by 0 bases and J by 5 bases; unmatched bases: 4. Germline lookup yields CDR1 LGHNA and CDR2 YNFKEQ. The CDR3 length is 15 residues.

The chain carries TRBV7-9 and TRBJ1-1; D remains ambiguous. Looked up from germline, CDR1 is SEHNR and CDR2 is FQNEAQ (reference sequence). Trimming removed 1 base from V and 1 base from J, with 7 bases in between. The CDR3 length is 14 residues. The CDR3 DNA reads TGTGCCAGCAGCTTAGGGGCCTCGAACACTGAAGCTTTCTTT. It codes for CASSLGASNTEAFF.

This clone occurred a few times. At one end the junction does not follow the germline gene, possibly because of a read error. The rearrangement joins TRBV3-1 (or the pseudogene TRBV3-2) to TRBJ1-3; 8 nucleotides match TRBD1. Germline V lookup: CDR1 LGHDT, CDR2 YNNKEL (reference sequence). The CDR3 runs to 12 residues. The CDR3 region has the DNA TGTGCCAGCAGCCAAGTACCGGGACAGGAAAGTTTT. It codes for CASSQVPGQESF.

V and J are TRBV29-1 and TRBJ2-1; TRBD2 matches 9 bases. This CDR3 comprises 14 residues. Losses at the gene ends were 2 bases for V and 9 bases for J; bases not matched to a gene: 8. Germline-derived CDR1 and CDR2 are SQVTM and ANQGSEA. This CDR3 is CSVEFGSGSSEQFF. CDR3 nucleotide sequence: TGCAGCGTTGAATTTGGTAGCGGGAGTTCTGAGCAGTTCTTC.

This clone was picked up a small number of times. DNA of the CDR3: TGTGCCAGCACAAAGACAGGCTTACACGAGCAGTACTTC. Amino acids: CASTKTGLHEQYF. V is TRBV27 and J is TRBJ2-7; weak D call: TRBD1 (6 bases). Germline V gene lookup returns CDR1 MNHEY and CDR2 SMNVEV (reference sequence). This CDR3 spans 13 amino acids. Trimming took off 7 bases at V and 5 bases at J, with 15 bases between the two ends.

This clone occurred a few times. The chain is built from TRBV5-1 and TRBJ1-2, with 7 positions matching TRBD1. Germline values: CDR1 SGHRS, CDR2 YFSETQ. The CDR3 is 13 residues long. J was trimmed by 5 bases and V by 4 bases; bases with no gene match: 5. The CDR3 is CASSRDSTYGYTF. The CDR3, as DNA: TGCGCCAGCAGCCGGGACAGTACGTATGGCTACACCTTC. Filled out from reference TRBV5-1 and TRBJ1-2, the complete variable domain reads KAGVTQTPRYLIKTRGQQVTLSCSPISGHRSVSWYQQTPGQGLQFLFEYFSETQRNKGNFPGRFSGRQFSNSRSEMNVSTLELGDSALYLCASSRDSTYGYTFGSGTRLTVV.

The V gene is TRBV2, the J gene TRBJ2-7, with 10 bases aligning to TRBD1. The CDR3 extends over 14 amino acids. Germline V CDR1 and CDR2: SNHLY, FYNNEI. The V and J ends lost 4 bases and 2 bases, in that order; junction bases with no gene match: 2. The CDR3 protein is CASSVGQGAYEQYF. CDR3 bases: TGTGCCAGCAGTGTCGGACAGGGGGCCTACGAGCAGTACTTC.

The chain joins TRBV6-1 to TRBJ1-1; D gene ambiguous. Trimming shortened V by 1 base and J by 11 bases, and 8 bases separated the two germline ends. The CDR3 consists of 11 residues. Germline CDR1 reads MNHNS; CDR2 reads SASEGT. The CDR3 loop reads CASSEEGGAFF. CDR3 coding DNA: TGTGCCAGCAGTGAAGAGGGAGGCGCTTTCTTT.

The V call is TRBV30, the J call TRBJ2-6; perhaps TRBD1 as D (5 bases). The CDR3 covers 15 residues. V lost 4 bases and J lost 0, with 10 bases in between. Germline V gene data show CDR1 as GTSNPN and CDR2 as SVGIG (reference sequence). CDR3 in DNA: TGTGCCTGGACTAGACAGTACTCTGGGGCCAACGTCCTGACTTTC. Translation gives CAWTRQYSGANVLTF.

The genes are TRBV30 and TRBJ1-1; 7 nucleotides agree with TRBD1. V trimming: 7 bases; J trimming: 2 bases; junction bases outside the gene matches: 4. Germline assignment: CDR1 GTSNPN and CDR2 SVGIG (reference sequence). The CDR3 totals 12 residues. This CDR3 reads CASDRENTEAFF. As DNA, the CDR3 is TGTGCCTCAGACAGGGAAAACACTGAAGCTTTCTTT.

The chain couples TRBV27 to TRBJ2-3, with 7 bases fitting TRBD1. CDR1 and CDR2 (germline): MNHEY, SMNVEV (reference sequence). The CDR3 spans 15 residues. Losses at the gene ends were 6 bases for V and 6 bases for J; bases not matched to a gene: 12. The CDR3 loop reads CASSLPGTGVDTQYF. The CDR3 region has the DNA TGTGCCAGCAGCCTCCCCGGAACAGGGGTTGATACGCAGTATTTT.

V and J are TRBV7-9 and TRBJ2-7; D might be TRBD1 (5 bases). The germline CDR1 and CDR2 sequences are SEHNR and FQNEAQ (reference sequence). The CDR3 sequence is 15 residues long. Trimming stripped 5 bases from V and 4 bases from J, with 18 bases between. For the CDR3, the DNA is TGTGCCAGCAGCCCCAGTTGGGCAGGGCGATACGAGCAGTACTTC. It translates to CASSPSWAGRYEQYF.

The chain combines TRBV5-1 with TRBJ2-5, with a possible D match to TRBD2 (5 bases). The germline V gene encodes CDR1 SGHRS and CDR2 YFSETQ. The germline V and J ends were trimmed by 4 bases and 5 bases, with 15 bases remaining between them. This CDR3 is built from 14 residues. The CDR3 bases are TGCGCCAGCAGCCCACGGACTGCTGTCGAGACCCAGTACTTC. Amino acid sequence: CASSPRTAVETQYF.

V usage is TRBV6-5 and J usage is TRBJ1-5, with a possible D match to TRBD1 (5 bases). From germline, CDR1 is MNHEY and CDR2 SVGAGI. V was trimmed by 3 bases and J by 6 bases, leaving 12 bases between them. This CDR3 has 14 amino acids. The DNA of the CDR3 is TGTGCCAGCAGTTATCGGTGGGGGGGTCAGCCCCAGCATTTT. Residues: CASSYRWGGQPQHF.

This clone counts as medium-sized. DNA for the CDR3: TGTGCCACCGGGAGAGCCCCGGACAGCTACAATGAGCAGTTCTTC. Residues: CATGRAPDSYNEQFF. The rearrangement joins TRBV15 to TRBJ2-1, with a possible D match to TRBD1 (6 bases). Germline V gene data show CDR1 as LNHNV and CDR2 as YYDKDF (reference sequence). This CDR3 has 15 amino acids. The V end lost 8 bases, the J end lost 3 bases, and 17 bases lay between the germline ends.

This sequence joins TRBV5-1 and TRBJ2-1; TRBD2 matches 8 bases. V dropped 4 bases and J dropped 0; count of bases not matched to a gene: 6. Germline V gives CDR1 SGHRS, CDR2 YFSETQ. The CDR3 totals 16 residues. CDR3 amino acids: CASSPGGTSSYNEQFF. Here the CDR3 DNA reads TGCGCCAGCAGCCCCGGGGGGACTAGCTCCTACAATGAGCAGTTCTTC.

The CDR3, as DNA: TGTGCCACCAGAAAGTTAGCAGCGGGAACCTACAATGAGCAGTTCTTC. Its protein product is CATRKLAAGTYNEQFF. The chain joins TRBV15 to TRBJ2-1, with TRBD2 identical over 7 bases. CDR1 is LNHNV and CDR2 is YYDKDF in the germline V gene (reference sequence). Unmatched junction bases numbered 10, after V lost 6 bases and J lost 2 bases. The CDR3 runs to 16 residues.